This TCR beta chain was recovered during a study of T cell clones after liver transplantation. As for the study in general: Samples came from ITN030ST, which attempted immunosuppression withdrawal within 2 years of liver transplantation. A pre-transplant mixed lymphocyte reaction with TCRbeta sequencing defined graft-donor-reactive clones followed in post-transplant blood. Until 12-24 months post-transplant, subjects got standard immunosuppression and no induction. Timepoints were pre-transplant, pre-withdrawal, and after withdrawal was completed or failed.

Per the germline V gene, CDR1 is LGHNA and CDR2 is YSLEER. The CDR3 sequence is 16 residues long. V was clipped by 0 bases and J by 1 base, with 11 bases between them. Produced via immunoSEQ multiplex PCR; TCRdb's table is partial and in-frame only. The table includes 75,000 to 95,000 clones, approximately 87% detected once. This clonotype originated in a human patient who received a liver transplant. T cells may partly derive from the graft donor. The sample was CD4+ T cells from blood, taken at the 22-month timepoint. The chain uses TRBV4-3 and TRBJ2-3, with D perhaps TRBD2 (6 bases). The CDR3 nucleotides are TGCGCCAGCAGCCAAGAGGCGGGGCGGGGCACAGATACGCAGTATTTT. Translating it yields CASSQEAGRGTDTQYF.